This is a list of T cell receptor beta chains from one sample in a study of cytomegalovirus exposure and HLA in healthy donors. Assay: immunoSEQ multiplex PCR; the TCRdb copy retains only in-frame clones and omits some. The sample records under 200,000 clones, roughly 76% being singletons. The sequencing input was PBMCs. Source of these receptors: a human donor in good health. Each CDR3 is given without its conserved first and last residue.

J gene	V gene	CDR3 protein
TRBJ1-3	TRBV5-1	ASSLASGSGNTIY
TRBJ2-5	TRBV5-1	ASSLDQGGTQY
TRBJ2-7	TRBV9	ASSVAPSGYEQY
TRBJ1-5	TRBV19	ASSNTGNNQPQH
TRBJ2-7	TRBV7-8	ASSPAGSYEQY
TRBJ2-1	TRBV5-1	ASSLSGGARNEQF
TRBJ2-5	TRBV7-7	ASSRGETQY
TRBJ1-6	TRBV2	ASSLTGVDSNSPLH
TRBJ1-2	TRBV4-2	ASSQDPLAVFYGYT
TRBJ2-3	TRBV27	ASSFPRDTQY
TRBJ1-2	TRBV25-1	ASSITGTGDYGYT
TRBJ1-5	TRBV13	ASRKVGEGVDQPQH
TRBJ2-7	TRBV4-3	ASSQVHHTAGITYEQY
TRBJ1-2	TRBV6-1	ASSDQVYGYT
TRBJ1-1	TRBV5-6	ASSLEGRNAEAF
TRBJ1-2	TRBV5-6	ASSSRGIGYGYT
TRBJ2-2	TRBV5-1	ASSLQGPANTGELF
TRBJ2-1	TRBV11-2	ASSSLTGRGEQF
TRBJ1-2	TRBV5-5	ASSSDRGRDYGYT
TRBJ1-1	TRBV27	ASSLQGARTEAF
TRBJ1-1	TRBV6-4	ASRPGTEAF
TRBJ1-5	TRBV15	ATSSDTGVGQPQH
TRBJ2-7	TRBV10-3	AISDTGVNEQY
TRBJ1-1	TRBV16	ASSHKSRPTEAF
TRBJ1-1	TRBV6-6	ASSYPRDRGNTEAF
TRBJ2-7	TRBV10-3	AISGPLDGTVYEQY
TRBJ2-3	TRBV10-3	AISEFSGARTDTQY
TRBJ2-3	TRBV5-6	ATSGQVYDTQY
TRBJ2-3	TRBV7-7	ASSSKTSGYTDTQY
TRBJ1-6	TRBV30	AWRLLPRGADSPLH
TRBJ1-1	TRBV15	ATSSKGGTLSNTEAF
TRBJ2-3	TRBV6-1	ASSDEGGYTQY
TRBJ1-5	TRBV21-1	VQGGQPQH
TRBJ1-4	TRBV25-1	ASSDGQGAYVKLF
TRBJ2-6	TRBV5-1	ASSLGTSGGGANVLT
TRBJ2-3	TRBV7-9	ASSLEVWGANVDTQY
TRBJ1-2	TRBV4-3	ASSQDDGLVET
TRBJ1-2	TRBV6-1	ASKLGGGNYGYT
TRBJ2-7	TRBV6-5	ASSYGPGQGYEQY
TRBJ2-3	TRBV7-9	ASSLFGGGPLTDTQY
TRBJ2-7	TRBV4-1	ASSAGTAAYEQY
TRBJ2-7	TRBV19	ASSSSGTAEQY
TRBJ1-2	TRBV14	ASSQVGTVNYGYT
TRBJ1-2	TRBV5-1	ASSLDSGYYGYT
TRBJ2-1	TRBV5-1	ASSLAPGVSYNEQF
TRBJ2-5	TRBV27	ASSLSRLTAGGLETQY
TRBJ2-7	TRBV9	ASSSGLGTYEQY
TRBJ2-2	TRBV4-1	ASSHRLANTGELF
-	TRBV5-6	ASSFEYEQY
TRBJ1-1	TRBV29-1	SVSGWTEAF
TRBJ1-1	TRBV4-3	ASSFRQVKNTEAF
TRBJ2-3	TRBV2	ASSLTGGDTQY
TRBJ2-3	TRBV6-5	ASSYLAGGTDTQY
TRBJ2-3	TRBV6-5	ASRQAGGTDTQY
TRBJ1-1	TRBV4-1	ASSQGLQGNTEAF
TRBJ1-1	TRBV7-8	ASSLDRGYENTEAF
TRBJ2-7	TRBV25-1	ASSYMGEGEQY
TRBJ2-1	TRBV2	ASSEASGGNYNEQF
TRBJ2-3	TRBV9	ASSRGSGGLGDTQY
TRBJ2-3	TRBV9	ASSVSEGSLMTDTQY